This T cell receptor (beta chain) came from a study of cytomegalovirus exposure and HLA in healthy donors (dated by TCRdb to about 2017). Looking at the study overall: A later analysis indicated that the 120 validation repertoires were generated on the platform also employed for the 700 or so repertoires of the first cohort. The study aimed to test whether signatures of past pathogen exposure could be identified by cataloging public T cell receptors. A separate validation cohort of roughly 120 different subjects was used in addition to the roughly 670-subject first cohort. To predict cytomegalovirus infection status, the study brought together high-throughput TCR immunosequencing, statistical association of individual TCRs with disease status, and machine learning. Overall study outcomes, separate from this receptor: The validation cohort had no HLA typing available for a later analysis, so co-occurrence within that cohort was assessed over all 110 or so repertoires. According to the authors, the approach could potentially be generalized to other disease states and immunological phenotypes. In vitro tests confirmed that three of the cytomegalovirus-associated TCR beta chains recognize cytomegalovirus antigens. Subsequent analysis determined that TCRs grouped into clusters in the first cohort also showed a tendency toward co-occurrence across the 120 validation repertoires, and approximately 94% of cluster scores exceeded 0. The study gave a list of roughly 150 TCR beta chains associated with cytomegalovirus. In both the original and validation cohorts, the classifier was reported to diagnose cytomegalovirus status with high specificity and sensitivity. Most TCR sequences were observed very rarely across donors, whereas some public TCRs were present in many individuals.

The library came from the immunoSEQ multiplex PCR assay. Per the original workflow: A statistical classification framework was built to diagnose cytomegalovirus status from the catalog of TCR beta chain sequences. Entries here come from immuneACCESS through TCRdb and include only in-frame sequences with V and J called. Some clones fail to appear in such tables; in the studies checked, an unresolved V gene covers under half of the shortfall, and the cause of the remainder is unknown. That table is the source of V, J and clone size, and D and trimming were worked out from the DNA. Recorded for this sample are 150,000 or so clones; around nine tenths of them occurred a single time. The ten largest clones add up to approximately 2.5% of the sample. Separate from the roughly 700-subject first cohort, the validation cohort of roughly 120 subjects was the group to which the donors belonged. Remarks on this clone: No cognate antigen has been identified for it. The sample holds no much larger clone one base away, and base qualities are not on file.

Sequences LGHNA (CDR1) and YNFKEQ (CDR2) are obtained from the germline V gene. Including the terminal cysteine and phenylalanine, the CDR3 comprises 14 residues. Just CDR3 DNA is preserved here, 42 bases in frame from base 1. V is pruned by 4 bases and J by 10 bases, leaving 12 bases of the junction without a gene match. The chain is made from TRBV4-2 and TRBJ2-5, and 7 junction bases match TRBD2. Sequences were obtained from PBMCs. The TCR comes from a man between 18 and 35 years old in good health and CMV-seropositive. The DNA sequence reads TGTGCCAGCAGCCCGGGACTACCCGGGCGGGACCAGTACTTC. Its product reads: CASSPGLPGRDQYF.